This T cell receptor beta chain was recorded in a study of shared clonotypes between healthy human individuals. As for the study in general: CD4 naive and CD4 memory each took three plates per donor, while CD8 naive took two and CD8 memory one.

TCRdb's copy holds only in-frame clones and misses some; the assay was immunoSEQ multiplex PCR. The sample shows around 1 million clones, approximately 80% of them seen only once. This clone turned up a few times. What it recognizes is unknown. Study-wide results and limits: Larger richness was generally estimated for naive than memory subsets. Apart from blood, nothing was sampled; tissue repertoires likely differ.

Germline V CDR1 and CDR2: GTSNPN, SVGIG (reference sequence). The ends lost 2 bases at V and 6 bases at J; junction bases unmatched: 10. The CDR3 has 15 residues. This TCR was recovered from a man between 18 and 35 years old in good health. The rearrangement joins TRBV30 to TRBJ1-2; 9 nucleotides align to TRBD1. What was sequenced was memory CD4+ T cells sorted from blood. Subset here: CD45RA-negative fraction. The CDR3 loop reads CAWSHPQGQGNGYTF. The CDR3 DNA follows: TGTGCCTGGAGTCACCCCCAGGGACAGGGAAATGGCTACACCTTC.